These 6 T cell receptor beta chains share one sample of origin, sequenced in a study of cytomegalovirus exposure and HLA in healthy donors. PCR primers comprised 60 Vbeta and 13 Jbeta primers. Repertoires were generated with immunoSEQ multiplex PCR, while TCRdb's copy carries only in-frame clones and drops some. Among 150,000 to 250,000 clones listed, more than 75% were seen once. The sequencing input was PBMCs. These receptors all stem from a woman aged 50 to 60 in good health and CMV-seropositive.

The chain joins TRBV28 to TRBJ1-4; TRBD1 might be the D (5 bases). Trimming stripped 4 bases from V and 8 bases from J, with 14 bases between. CDR3 length: 14 residues. CDR1 MDHEN and CDR2 SYDVKM come from the germline V gene. The CDR3 loop is CASSSSANREKLFF. Written as DNA, the CDR3 is TGTGCCAGCAGTTCGTCCGCAAACAGGGAAAAACTGTTTTTT.

The genes are TRBV2 and TRBJ1-4; possible D gene TRBD1, 6 bases. Germline CDR1 and CDR2: SNHLY and FYNNEI. V was clipped by 4 bases and J by 10 bases, with 19 bases between them. CDR3 length: 15 amino acids. Written as DNA, the CDR3 is TGTGCCAGCAGTGTCGACAGGCCCCCTGAAGGAAAACTGTTTTTT. As protein: CASSVDRPPEGKLFF. The variable domain in full, with the rest retrieved from reference TRBV2 and TRBJ1-4, is EPEVTQTPSHQVTQMGQEVILRCVPISNHLYFYWYRQILGQKVEFLVSFYNNEISEKSEIFDDQFSVERPDGSNFTLKIRSTKLEDSAMYFCASSVDRPPEGKLFFGSGTQLSVL.

The table lists this clone with a count of one. The J gene is TRBJ2-2, the V gene TRBV4-1; 10 positions match TRBD1. V lost 4 bases, J lost 3 bases, and 8 bases stayed unmatched. The germline V gene encodes CDR1 MGHRA and CDR2 YSYEKL. The CDR3 is 17 amino acids. CDR3 nucleotide sequence: TGCGCCAGCAGCCCATCCCCGGGGACAGGGGACACCGGGGAGCTGTTTTTT. Encoded protein: CASSPSPGTGDTGELFF.

The chain's CDR3 is CASSRTQGGIEKLFF. In nucleotides, the CDR3 is TGTGCCAGCAGCAGAACACAGGGTGGGATTGAAAAACTGTTTTTT. The chain has TRBV6-5 and TRBJ1-4; D is perhaps TRBD1 (6 bases). The CDR3 consists of 15 residues. The V gene's germline CDR1 is MNHEY and CDR2 SVGAGI. The V end was cut by 6 bases, the J end by 7 bases, with 18 bases between.

The rearrangement joins TRBV2 to TRBJ2-7; tentatively, D is TRBD1 (6 bases). The CDR3 consists of 15 residues. V dropped 4 bases and J dropped 6 bases, with 19 bases sitting between them. CDR1 and CDR2 from the germline V gene are SNHLY and FYNNEI. CDR3 sequence reads: CASSVSRGRGGEQYF. The DNA for the CDR3 is TGTGCCAGCAGTGTATCCAGGGGAAGAGGGGGCGAGCAGTACTTC.

The genes are TRBV6-1 and TRBJ2-7, with D possibly being TRBD1 (6 bases). The CDR3 consists of 15 residues. CDR1 is MNHNS and CDR2 is SASEGT in the germline V gene. Trimming stripped 4 bases from V and 0 bases from J, with 13 bases between. DNA of the CDR3: TGTGCCAGCAGTGCAACAGGGACGAGCTCCTACGAGCAGTACTTC. The encoded protein is CASSATGTSSYEQYF.